The 16 T cell receptor beta chains below were found in one sample sequenced in a study of response to subunit inactivated influenza vaccine. TCRdb reanalysed the RT-PCR reads using MiXCR and keeps one entry per CDR3 protein. The repertoire consists of 750,000 to 850,000 distinct CDR3 sequences, with approximately 18% occurring once and the leading ten covering under 13%. Material: PBMCs from blood, obtained about 5 days after vaccination. Receptors were obtained from a man in his fifties or sixties who received an inactivated influenza vaccine.

V and J are TRBV11-2 and TRBJ2-4; D unclear. This CDR3 is built from 16 residues. Trimming removed 1 base at V and 8 bases at J, with 18 bases between. Germline lookup yields CDR1 SGHAT and CDR2 FQNNGV. The CDR3 spells CASSLGGLYAVDIQYF. CDR3 sequence (DNA): TGTGCCAGCAGCTTAGGGGGATTGTACGCGGTGGACATTCAGTACTTC.

This rearrangement joins TRBV6-1 to TRBJ2-1; D uncertain. CDR1 and CDR2 (germline): MNHNS, SASEGT. V was clipped by 6 bases and J by 0 bases, with 6 bases between them. CDR3 length: 13 amino acids. CDR3 coding DNA: TGTGCCAGCAGGCCTTACTCCTACAATGAGCAGTTCTTC. This codes for CASRPYSYNEQFF.

The rearrangement links TRBV27 to TRBJ2-3, with 7 positions matching TRBD2. Per germline, CDR1 MNHEY and CDR2 SMNVEV (reference sequence). The V gene end was trimmed by 3 bases and the J gene end by 4 bases; junction bases not matched to a gene: 10. CDR3 length equals 16 residues. The CDR3 DNA reads as TGTGCCAGCAGTTTCCTCACGGGGCGGGAGTCAGATACGCAGTATTTT. Translated: CASSFLTGRESDTQYF.

This clonotype has a single count. This chain links TRBV5-1 with TRBJ2-1, with 7 bases identical to TRBD1. Trimming took 1 base from V and 5 from J; bases not matched to a gene: 3. Germline CDR1 is SGHRS and CDR2 is YFSETQ. The CDR3 is 14 amino acids. Written as DNA, the CDR3 is TGCGCCAGCAGCTTGCAACAGGGGAACAATGAGCAGTTCTTC. Amino acids: CASSLQQGNNEQFF.

The rearrangement links TRBV20-1 to TRBJ1-1, with 8 nucleotides matching TRBD1. The V segment lost 0 bases and the J segment 3 bases; nucleotides outside the gene matches: 9. The CDR3 loop spans 16 amino acids. From germline, CDR1 is DFQATT and CDR2 SNEGSKA (reference sequence). The CDR3 region is CSARDFLTGADTEAFF. Written as DNA, the CDR3 is TGCAGTGCTAGAGATTTCCTGACAGGGGCGGACACTGAAGCTTTCTTT.

Only a few counts were recorded for this clonotype. The rearrangement uses TRBV20-1 and TRBJ2-5; 15 bases map to TRBD2. The CDR3 has 16 amino acids. The V and J ends lost 3 bases and 0 bases, in that order; junction bases with no gene match: 2. Germline V gives CDR1 DFQATT, CDR2 SNEGSKA (reference sequence). In nucleotides, the CDR3 is TGCAGTGCTAGCGGGACTAGCGGGGGGTACCAAGAGACCCAGTACTTC. Amino acid sequence: CSASGTSGGYQETQYF.

Here the CDR3 reads CASSLGTGVSTDTQYF. The DNA for the CDR3 is TGCGCCAGCAGCTTGGGTACAGGGGTAAGCACAGATACGCAGTATTTT. V gene TRBV5-1 combines with J gene TRBJ2-3, with 7 bases fitting TRBD1. The CDR3 has 16 amino acids. Germline CDR1 is SGHRS and CDR2 is YFSETQ. Trimming removed 0 bases from V and 0 bases from J; junction bases left unmatched: 4.

This clonotype was seen many times. The chain joins TRBV27 to TRBJ2-7, with 12 bases fitting TRBD1. Trimming took 6 bases from V and 7 from J; bases not matched to a gene: 7. The CDR3 sequence is 14 residues long. Germline CDR1 is MNHEY and CDR2 is SMNVEV (reference sequence). DNA for the CDR3: TGTGCCAGCAGAATGGGACAGGGGGCAGGGGAGCAGTACTTC. This codes for CASRMGQGAGEQYF.

A few counts support this clonotype. This chain uses TRBV7-9 with TRBJ2-5, with D tentatively TRBD1 (7 bases). CDR1 is SEHNR, CDR2 FQNEAQ, per germline (reference sequence). Between the trimmed V and J ends, which lost 7 bases and 9 bases, there was a span of 21 bases. CDR3 size: 14 residues. The chain's CDR3 is CASTILRTGGPQYF. CDR3 DNA sequence: TGTGCCAGCACAATTTTACGGACAGGAGGGCCCCAGTACTTC.

The CDR3 DNA reads TGTGCCAGCTCACCTGGCAGGGCAGCCTACGAGCAGTACTTC. This sequence encodes CASSPGRAAYEQYF. The chain carries TRBV18 and TRBJ2-7; D might be TRBD1 (5 bases). From germline, CDR1 is KGHSH and CDR2 LQKENI. The length of the CDR3 is 14 residues. The germline V and J ends were trimmed by 3 bases and 2 bases, with 11 bases remaining between them.

This clonotype came up a few times. The rearrangement uses TRBV7-9 and TRBJ1-3, with 7 bases lining up with TRBD1. V trimming: 3 bases; J trimming: 2 bases; junction bases outside the gene matches: 4. The CDR3 length is 15 residues. The germline CDR1 and CDR2 sequences are SEHNR and FQNEAQ (reference sequence). CDR3 nucleotides: TGTGCCAGCAGCTTGTCCGGGACAGCTGGAAACACCATATATTTT. Translating it yields CASSLSGTAGNTIYF. Supplemented by reference TRBV7-9 and TRBJ1-3, the full variable domain reads DTGVSQNPRHKITKRGQNVTFRCDPISEHNRLYWYRQTLGQGPEFLTYFQNEAQLEKSRLLSDRFSAERPKGSFSTLEIQRTEQGDSAMYLCASSLSGTAGNTIYFGEGSWLTVV.

This clonotype came up a few times. The chain joins TRBV12-3 or TRBV12-4 to TRBJ2-4; no definite D call. V lost 10 bases and J 0 bases, leaving 10 bases between the germline ends. CDR3 length equals 13 residues. The CDR3 coding sequence is TGTGCCATAGAATTGGCAGCCAAAAACATTCAGTACTTC. As protein: CAIELAAKNIQYF.

This clonotype was seen at least ten times. The genes are TRBV27 and TRBJ2-5, with 13 bases aligning to TRBD2. The V segment lost 3 bases and the J segment 6 bases; nucleotides outside the gene matches: 4. The V gene's germline CDR1 is MNHEY and CDR2 SMNVEV (reference sequence). CDR3 length: 15 amino acids. The chain's CDR3 is CASSLGTSGTKTQYF. For the CDR3, the DNA is TGTGCCAGCAGTTTGGGGACTAGCGGGACTAAGACCCAGTACTTC.

This chain connects TRBV2 to TRBJ1-4; 7 bases are a match to TRBD1. CDR1 and CDR2 from the germline V gene are SNHLY and FYNNEI. This CDR3 spans 14 amino acids. V lost 10 bases to trimming and J lost 7 bases; unmatched junction nucleotides: 12. CDR3 protein: CANRQGIASEKLFF. For the CDR3, the DNA is TGTGCCAACAGACAGGGAATCGCGAGTGAAAAACTGTTTTTT.

This clonotype was observed a few times. The chain employs TRBV5-1 and TRBJ1-4; D may be TRBD1 (6 bases). The germline V and J ends were trimmed by 1 base and 5 bases, with 12 bases remaining between them. The CDR3 loop spans 15 amino acids. CDR1 is SGHRS and CDR2 is YFSETQ in the germline V gene. The CDR3 reads CASSLSAQGNEKLFF. The CDR3 DNA reads TGCGCCAGCAGCTTGAGTGCCCAGGGGAATGAAAAACTGTTTTTT.

This clonotype was recorded a few times. The chain links TRBV7-2 to TRBJ1-2, with D unresolved. V was shortened by 2 bases and J by 2 bases, with 15 bases between the two germline ends. CDR3 length equals 16 residues. Germline CDR1 SGHTA, CDR2 FQGNSA. The CDR3 reads CASSLNLGRLNYGYTF. The CDR3 DNA reads as TGTGCCAGCAGCTTAAACCTCGGCCGATTAAACTATGGCTACACCTTC.